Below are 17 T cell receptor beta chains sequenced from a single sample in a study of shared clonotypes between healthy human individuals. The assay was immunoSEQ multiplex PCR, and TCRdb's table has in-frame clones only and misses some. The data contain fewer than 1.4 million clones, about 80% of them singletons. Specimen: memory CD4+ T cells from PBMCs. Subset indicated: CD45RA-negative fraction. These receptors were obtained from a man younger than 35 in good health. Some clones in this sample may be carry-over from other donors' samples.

The CDR3 is CAISPQRSGASYEQYF. CDR3 coding DNA: TGTGCCATCAGTCCCCAGAGGTCGGGCGCGTCCTACGAGCAGTACTTC. This chain joins TRBV10-3 and TRBJ2-7; no firm D call. The CDR3 has 16 residues. With 5 bases removed from V and 1 base from J, the gap between germline ends came to 18 bases. Germline V gene lookup returns CDR1 ENHRY and CDR2 SYGVKD.

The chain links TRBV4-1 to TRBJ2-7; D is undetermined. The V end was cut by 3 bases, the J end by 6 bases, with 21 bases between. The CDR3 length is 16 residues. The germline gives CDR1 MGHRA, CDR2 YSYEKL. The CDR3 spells CASSQGRLLAPGEQYF. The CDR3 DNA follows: TGCGCCAGCAGCCAGGGCAGACTCCTCGCTCCGGGCGAGCAGTACTTC.

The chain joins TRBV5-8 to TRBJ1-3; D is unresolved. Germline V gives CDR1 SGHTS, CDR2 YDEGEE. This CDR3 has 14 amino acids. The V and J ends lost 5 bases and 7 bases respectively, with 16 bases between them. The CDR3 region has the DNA TGTGCCAGCAGTTCAGACCGGGTGAGGAACACCATATATTTT. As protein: CASSSDRVRNTIYF.

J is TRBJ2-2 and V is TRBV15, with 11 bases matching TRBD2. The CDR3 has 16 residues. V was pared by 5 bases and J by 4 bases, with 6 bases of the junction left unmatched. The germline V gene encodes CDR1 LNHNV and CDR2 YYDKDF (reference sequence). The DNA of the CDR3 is TGTGCCACCAGCGGCCGACTAGCGGGATCCACCGGGGAGCTGTTTTTT. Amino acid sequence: CATSGRLAGSTGELFF.

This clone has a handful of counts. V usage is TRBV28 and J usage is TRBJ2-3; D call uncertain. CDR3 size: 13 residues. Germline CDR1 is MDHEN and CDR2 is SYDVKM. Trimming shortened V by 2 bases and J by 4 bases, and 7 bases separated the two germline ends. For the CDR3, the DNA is TGTGCCAGCAGTTTAGGGTCCGCAGATACGCAGTATTTT. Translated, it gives CASSLGSADTQYF.

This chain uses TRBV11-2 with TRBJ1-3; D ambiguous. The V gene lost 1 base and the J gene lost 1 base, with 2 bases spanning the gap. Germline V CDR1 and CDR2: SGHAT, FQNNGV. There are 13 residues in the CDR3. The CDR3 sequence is CASSLGSGNTIYF. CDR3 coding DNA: TGTGCCAGCAGCTTAGGGTCTGGAAACACCATATATTTT. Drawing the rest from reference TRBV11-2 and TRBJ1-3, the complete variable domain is EAGVAQSPRYKIIEKRQSVAFWCNPISGHATLYWYQQILGQGPKLLIQFQNNGVVDDSQLPKDRFSAERLKGVDSTLKIQPAKLEDSAVYLCASSLGSGNTIYFGEGSWLTVV.

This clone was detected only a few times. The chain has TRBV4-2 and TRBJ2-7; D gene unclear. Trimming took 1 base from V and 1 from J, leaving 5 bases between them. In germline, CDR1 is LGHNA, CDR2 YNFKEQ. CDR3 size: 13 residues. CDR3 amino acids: CASSQGGSYEQYF. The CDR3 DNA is TGTGCCAGCAGCCAAGGGGGTTCCTACGAGCAGTACTTC.

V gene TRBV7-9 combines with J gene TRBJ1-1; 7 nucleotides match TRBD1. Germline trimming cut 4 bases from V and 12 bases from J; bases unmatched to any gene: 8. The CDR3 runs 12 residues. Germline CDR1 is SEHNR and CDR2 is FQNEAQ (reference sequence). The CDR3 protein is CASSYLTGEPFF. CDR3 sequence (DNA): TGTGCCAGCAGCTATTTAACAGGGGAACCTTTCTTT.

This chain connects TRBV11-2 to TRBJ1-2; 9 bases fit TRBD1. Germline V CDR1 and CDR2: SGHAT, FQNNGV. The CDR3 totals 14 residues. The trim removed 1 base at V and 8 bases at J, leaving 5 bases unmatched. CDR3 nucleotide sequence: TGTGCCAGCAGCTTAGCGGGACAGGGTCGGGGCTACACCTTC. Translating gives CASSLAGQGRGYTF.

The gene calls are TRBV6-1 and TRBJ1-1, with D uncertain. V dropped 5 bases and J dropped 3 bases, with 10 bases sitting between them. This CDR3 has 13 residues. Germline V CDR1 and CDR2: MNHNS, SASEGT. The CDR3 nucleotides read TGTGCCAGCAGTCTCGACCCCCACACTGAAGCTTTCTTT. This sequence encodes CASSLDPHTEAFF.

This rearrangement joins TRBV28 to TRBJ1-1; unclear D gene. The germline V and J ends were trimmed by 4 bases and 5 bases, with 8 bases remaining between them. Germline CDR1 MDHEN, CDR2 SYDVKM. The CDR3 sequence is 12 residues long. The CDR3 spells CASSWLGTEAFF. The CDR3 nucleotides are TGTGCCAGCAGTTGGTTGGGGACTGAAGCTTTCTTT. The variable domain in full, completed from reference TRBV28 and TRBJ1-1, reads DVKVTQSSRYLVKRTGEKVFLECVQDMDHENMFWYRQDPGLGLRLIYFSYDVKMKEKGDIPEGYSVSREKKERFSLILESASTNQTSMYLCASSWLGTEAFFGQGTRLTVV.

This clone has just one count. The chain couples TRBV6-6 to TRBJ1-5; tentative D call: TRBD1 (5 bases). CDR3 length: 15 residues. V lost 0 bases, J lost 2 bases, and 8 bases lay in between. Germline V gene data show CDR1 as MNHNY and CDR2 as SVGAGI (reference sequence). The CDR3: CASSYSWGGNQPQHF. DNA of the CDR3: TGTGCCAGCAGTTACTCATGGGGGGGCAATCAGCCCCAGCATTTT.

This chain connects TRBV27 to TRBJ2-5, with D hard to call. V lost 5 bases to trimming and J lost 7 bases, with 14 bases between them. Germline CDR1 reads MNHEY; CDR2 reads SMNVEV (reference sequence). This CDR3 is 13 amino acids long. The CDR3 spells CASSPGYKGTQYF. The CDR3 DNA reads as TGTGCCAGCAGTCCAGGCTACAAGGGGACCCAGTACTTC.

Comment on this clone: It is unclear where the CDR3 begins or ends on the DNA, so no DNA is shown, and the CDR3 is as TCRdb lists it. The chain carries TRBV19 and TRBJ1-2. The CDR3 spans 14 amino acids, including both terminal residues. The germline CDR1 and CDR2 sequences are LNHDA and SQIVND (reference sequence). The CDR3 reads CASFGSGAGRKHTF.

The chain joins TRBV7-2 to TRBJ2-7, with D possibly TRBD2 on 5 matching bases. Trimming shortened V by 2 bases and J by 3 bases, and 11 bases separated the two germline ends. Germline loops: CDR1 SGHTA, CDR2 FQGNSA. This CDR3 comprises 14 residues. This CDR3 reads CASSLSFSVYEQYF. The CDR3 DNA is TGTGCCAGCAGCTTATCTTTTAGCGTCTACGAGCAGTACTTC.

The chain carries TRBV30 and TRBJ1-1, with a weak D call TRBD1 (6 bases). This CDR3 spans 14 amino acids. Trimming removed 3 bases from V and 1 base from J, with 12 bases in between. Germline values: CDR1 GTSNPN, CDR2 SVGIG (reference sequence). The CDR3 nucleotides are TGTGCCTGGAGCTGGACAGTGAAGAACACTGAAGCTTTCTTT. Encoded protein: CAWSWTVKNTEAFF. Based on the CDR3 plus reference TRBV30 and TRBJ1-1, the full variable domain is SQTIHQWPATLVQPVGSPLSLECTVEGTSNPNLYWYRQAAGRGLQLLFYSVGIGQISSEVPQNLSASRPQDRQFILSSKKLLLSDSGFYLCAWSWTVKNTEAFFGQGTRLTVV.

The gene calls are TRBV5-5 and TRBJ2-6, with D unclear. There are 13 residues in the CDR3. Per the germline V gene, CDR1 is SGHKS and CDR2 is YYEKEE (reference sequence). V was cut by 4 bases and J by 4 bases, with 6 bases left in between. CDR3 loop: CASSARGANVLTF. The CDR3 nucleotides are TGTGCCAGCAGCGCCCGCGGGGCCAACGTCCTGACTTTC.